This T cell receptor beta chain was obtained from a study of patients and donors after allogeneic stem cell transplantation. Germline CDR1 reads SGHAT; CDR2 reads FQNNGV. V lost 0 bases to trimming and J lost 5 bases; unmatched junction nucleotides: 1. This CDR3 has 15 residues. TCRdb redid the calling of the RT-PCR reads with MiXCR, one entry per CDR3 protein. In the table there are about 1,300 distinct CDR3 sequences, less than 45% of which are singletons. The chain carries TRBV11-2 and TRBJ2-4; 10 positions match TRBD2. This clonotype was obtained from a human donor who was either an allogeneic HSCT recipient or a stem cell or donor lymphocyte infusion donor (not recorded which). It is not recorded whose cells these are; they may come from a transplant donor. Sample: blood, either unsorted or a sorted T cell fraction (not recorded which). The chain's CDR3 is CASSLEGLAENIQYF. CDR3 nucleotides: TGTGCCAGCAGCTTAGAAGGACTAGCGGAAAACATTCAGTACTTC.